This TCR beta chain was obtained from a study of T cell responses to AZD1222 COVID-19 vaccine. Notes on the study in general: The donors showed a predominance of white British ancestry and of females, with possible underestimation of clonal diversity.

There are 14 residues in the CDR3. Germline V gene data show CDR1 as SQVTM and CDR2 as ANQGSEA. V was clipped by 7 bases and J by 6 bases, with 19 bases between them. This clone is a singleton in its sample. The antigen is undetermined. Libraries were prepared by immunoSEQ multiplex PCR; TCRdb keeps only in-frame clonotypes and omits some of them. The table has some 150,000 clones, 85% to 95% seen once. Sequenced here: peripheral blood, sampled on day 0 of AZD1222 vaccination. This chain joins TRBV29-1 and TRBJ1-5, with D unresolved. This clonotype was obtained from an adult in good health. CDR3 in amino acids: CSELWEPSSQPQHF. The CDR3 coding sequence is TGCAGCGAGTTGTGGGAACCCTCAAGTCAGCCCCAGCATTTT.